This T cell receptor beta chain was identified during a study of cytomegalovirus exposure and HLA in healthy donors. Regarding the study as a whole: Diagnosis of cytomegalovirus status made by the classifier reportedly showed high specificity and sensitivity. More than 15,000 TCR beta sequences were associated with HLA alleles at 0.05 false discovery rate in a later analysis. Analyzed later, association rates of TCRs varied across HLA loci, with DRB1 most and HLA-C fewest.

This clone came up a few times. The antigen remains undetermined. Primers for the PCR totalled 60 Vbeta and 13 Jbeta. Measured with immunoSEQ multiplex PCR; TCRdb has only the in-frame clones, and not every one. Seen here are 90,000 to 120,000 clones, roughly 72% observed once, and the top ten hold approximately 5%. In nominal health when sampled, donors likely had unrecorded immune exposures nonetheless. The sequenced material came from PBMCs. The receptor's source is a woman aged 18 to 35 in good health and CMV-seropositive.

The CDR3 region has the DNA TGTGCCAGTAGCCCCCGGGACAGGGATGTTCATGGCTACACCTTC. As protein: CASSPRDRDVHGYTF. This chain uses TRBV19 with TRBJ1-2; TRBD1 matches at 9 bases. V shed 6 bases and J 6 bases; nucleotides not matched to a gene: 11. The length of the CDR3 is 15 residues. Germline CDR1 is LNHDA and CDR2 is SQIVND (reference sequence).